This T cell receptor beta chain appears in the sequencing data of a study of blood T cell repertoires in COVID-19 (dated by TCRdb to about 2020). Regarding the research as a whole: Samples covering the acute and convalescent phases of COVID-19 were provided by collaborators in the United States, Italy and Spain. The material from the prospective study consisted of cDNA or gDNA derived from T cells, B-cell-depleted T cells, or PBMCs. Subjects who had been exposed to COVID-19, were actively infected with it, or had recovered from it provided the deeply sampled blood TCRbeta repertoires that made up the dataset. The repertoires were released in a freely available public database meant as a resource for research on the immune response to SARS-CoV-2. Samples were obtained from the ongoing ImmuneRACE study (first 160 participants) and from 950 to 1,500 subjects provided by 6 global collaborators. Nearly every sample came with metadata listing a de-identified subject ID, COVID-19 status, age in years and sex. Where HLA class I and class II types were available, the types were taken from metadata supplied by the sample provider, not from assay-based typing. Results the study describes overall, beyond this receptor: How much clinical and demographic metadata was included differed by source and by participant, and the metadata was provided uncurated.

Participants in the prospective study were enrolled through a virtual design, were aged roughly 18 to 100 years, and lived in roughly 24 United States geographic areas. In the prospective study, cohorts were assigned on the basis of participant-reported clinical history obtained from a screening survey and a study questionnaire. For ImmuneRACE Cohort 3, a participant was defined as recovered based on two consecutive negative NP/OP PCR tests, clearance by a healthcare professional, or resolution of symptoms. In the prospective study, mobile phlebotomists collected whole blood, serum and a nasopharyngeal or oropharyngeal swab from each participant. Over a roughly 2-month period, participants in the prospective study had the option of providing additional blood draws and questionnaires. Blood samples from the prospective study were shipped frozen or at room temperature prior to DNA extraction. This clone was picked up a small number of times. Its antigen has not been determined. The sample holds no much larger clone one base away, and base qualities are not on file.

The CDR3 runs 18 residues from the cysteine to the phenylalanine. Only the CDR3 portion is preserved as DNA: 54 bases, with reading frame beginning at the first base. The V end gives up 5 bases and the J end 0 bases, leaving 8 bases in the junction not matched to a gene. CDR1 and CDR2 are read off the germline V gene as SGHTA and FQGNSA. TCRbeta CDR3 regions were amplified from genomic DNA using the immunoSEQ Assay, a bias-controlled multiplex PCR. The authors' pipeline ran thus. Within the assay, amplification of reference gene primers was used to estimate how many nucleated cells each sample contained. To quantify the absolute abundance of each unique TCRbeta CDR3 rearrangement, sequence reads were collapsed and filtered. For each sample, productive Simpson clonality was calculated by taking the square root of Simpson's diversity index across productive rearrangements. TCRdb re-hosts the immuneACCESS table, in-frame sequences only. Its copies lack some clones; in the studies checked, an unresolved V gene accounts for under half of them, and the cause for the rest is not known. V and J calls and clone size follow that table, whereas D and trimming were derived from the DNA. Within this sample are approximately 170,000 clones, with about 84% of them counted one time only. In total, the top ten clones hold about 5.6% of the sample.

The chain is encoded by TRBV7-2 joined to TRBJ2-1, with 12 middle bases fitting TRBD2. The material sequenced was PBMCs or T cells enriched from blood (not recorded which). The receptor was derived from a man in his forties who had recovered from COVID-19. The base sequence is TGTGCCAGCAGCCAAACTAGCGGGGGGTTCAGCTCCTACAATGAGCAGTTCTTC. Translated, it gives CASSQTSGGFSSYNEQFF. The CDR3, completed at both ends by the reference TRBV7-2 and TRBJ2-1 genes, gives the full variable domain GAGVSQSPSNKVTEKGKDVELRCDPISGHTALYWYRQSLGQGLEFLIYFQGNSAPDKSGLPSDRFSAERTGGSVSTLTIQRTQQEDSAVYLCASSQTSGGFSSYNEQFFGPGTRLTVL.